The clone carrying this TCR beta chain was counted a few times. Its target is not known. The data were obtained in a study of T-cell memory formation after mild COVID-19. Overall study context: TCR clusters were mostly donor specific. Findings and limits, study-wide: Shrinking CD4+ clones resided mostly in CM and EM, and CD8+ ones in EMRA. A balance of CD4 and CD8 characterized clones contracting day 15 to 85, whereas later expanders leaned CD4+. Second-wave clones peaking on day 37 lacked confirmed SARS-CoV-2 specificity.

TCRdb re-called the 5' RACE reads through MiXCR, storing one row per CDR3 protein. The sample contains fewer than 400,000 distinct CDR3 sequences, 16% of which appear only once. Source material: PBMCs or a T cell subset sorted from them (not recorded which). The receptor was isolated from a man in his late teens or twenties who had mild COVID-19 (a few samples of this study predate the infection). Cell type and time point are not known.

CDR3 in DNA: TGTGCCAGCAGTGAGGGGGCTACGGAGACCCAGTACTTC. Encoded protein: CASSEGATETQYF. The V and J genes are TRBV25-1 and TRBJ2-5; weak D call: TRBD1 (6 bases). The V end was cut by 3 bases, the J end by 5 bases, with 10 bases between. CDR3 length equals 13 residues. The germline CDR1 and CDR2 sequences are MGHDK and SYGVNS.